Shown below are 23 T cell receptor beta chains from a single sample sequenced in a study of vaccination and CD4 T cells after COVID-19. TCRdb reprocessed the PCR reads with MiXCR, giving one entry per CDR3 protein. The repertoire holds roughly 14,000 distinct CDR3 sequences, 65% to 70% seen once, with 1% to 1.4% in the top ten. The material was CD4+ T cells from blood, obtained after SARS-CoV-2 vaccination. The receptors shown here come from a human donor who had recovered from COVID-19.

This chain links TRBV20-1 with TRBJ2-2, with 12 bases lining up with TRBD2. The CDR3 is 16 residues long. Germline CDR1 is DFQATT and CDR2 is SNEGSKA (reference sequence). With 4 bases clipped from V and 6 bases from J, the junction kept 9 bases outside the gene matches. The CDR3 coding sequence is TGCAGTGCTATGGAGCTAGCGGGAGGGCCATCCGGGGAGCTGTTTTTT. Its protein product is CSAMELAGGPSGELFF.

The CDR3 DNA follows: TGTGCCTGGACTGGACTAGCGGGACCCCAAGAGACCCAGTACTTC. This codes for CAWTGLAGPQETQYF. The J gene is TRBJ2-5, the V gene TRBV30, with TRBD2 matching 12 bases. CDR1 GTSNPN and CDR2 SVGIG come from the germline V gene (reference sequence). The CDR3 extends over 15 amino acids. The ends lost 4 bases at V and 1 base at J; junction bases unmatched: 4.

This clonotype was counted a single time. The chain's CDR3 is CASSLDRTANLSPLHF. The CDR3 DNA reads TGTGCCAGCAGCTTAGACCGGACAGCCAATTTGTCACCCCTCCACTTT. This sequence joins TRBV7-2 and TRBJ1-6, with D maybe TRBD1 (6 bases). There are 16 residues in the CDR3. Germline lookup yields CDR1 SGHTA and CDR2 FQGNSA. The germline V and J ends were trimmed by 1 base and 10 bases, with 17 bases remaining between them.

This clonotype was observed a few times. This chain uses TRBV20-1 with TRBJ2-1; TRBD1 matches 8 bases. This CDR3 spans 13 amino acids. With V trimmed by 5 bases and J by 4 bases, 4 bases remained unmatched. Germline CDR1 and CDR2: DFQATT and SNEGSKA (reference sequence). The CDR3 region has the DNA TGCAGTGCTCTAGGGACAGGTTACAATGAGCAGTTCTTC. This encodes CSALGTGYNEQFF.

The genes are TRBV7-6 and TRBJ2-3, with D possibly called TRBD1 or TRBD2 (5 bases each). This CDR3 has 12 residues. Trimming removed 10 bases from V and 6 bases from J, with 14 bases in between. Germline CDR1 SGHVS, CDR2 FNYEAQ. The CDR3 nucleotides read TGTGCCATCCGAAGGTGGGGGGATACGCAGTATTTT. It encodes CAIRRWGDTQYF.

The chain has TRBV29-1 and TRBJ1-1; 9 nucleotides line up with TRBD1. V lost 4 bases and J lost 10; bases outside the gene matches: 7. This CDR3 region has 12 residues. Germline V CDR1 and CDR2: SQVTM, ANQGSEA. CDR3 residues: CSVVGQGIGAFF. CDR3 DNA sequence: TGCAGCGTTGTCGGACAGGGGATCGGAGCTTTCTTT.

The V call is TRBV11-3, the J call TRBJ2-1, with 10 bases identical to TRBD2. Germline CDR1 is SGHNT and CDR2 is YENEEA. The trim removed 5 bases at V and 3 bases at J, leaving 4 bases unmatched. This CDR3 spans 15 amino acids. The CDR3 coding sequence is TGTGCCAGCAGCCCGAGCGGGAGGGTCTACAATGAGCAGTTCTTC. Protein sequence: CASSPSGRVYNEQFF.

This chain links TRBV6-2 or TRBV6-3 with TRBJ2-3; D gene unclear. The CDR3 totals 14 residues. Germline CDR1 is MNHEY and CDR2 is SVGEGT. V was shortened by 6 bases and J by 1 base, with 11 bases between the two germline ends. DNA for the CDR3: TGTGCCAGCAGAGCATGGCGTGGCACAGATACGCAGTATTTT. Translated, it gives CASRAWRGTDTQYF.

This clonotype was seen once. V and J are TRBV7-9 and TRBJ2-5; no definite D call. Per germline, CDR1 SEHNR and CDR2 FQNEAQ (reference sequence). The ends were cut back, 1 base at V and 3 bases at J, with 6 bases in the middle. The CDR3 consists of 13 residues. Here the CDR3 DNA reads TGTGCCAGCAGCTTAGTTGCGGAAGAGACCCAGTACTTC. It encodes CASSLVAEETQYF.

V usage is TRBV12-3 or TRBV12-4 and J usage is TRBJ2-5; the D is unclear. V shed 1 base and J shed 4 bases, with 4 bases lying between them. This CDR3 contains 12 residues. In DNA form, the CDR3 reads TGTGCCAGCAGTTTAGGGGTAGAGACCCAGTACTTC. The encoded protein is CASSLGVETQYF.

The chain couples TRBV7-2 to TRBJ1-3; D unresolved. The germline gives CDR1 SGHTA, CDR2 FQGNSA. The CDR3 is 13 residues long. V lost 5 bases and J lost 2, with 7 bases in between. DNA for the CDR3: TGTGCCAGCAGCCTGAACACTGGAAACACCATATATTTT. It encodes CASSLNTGNTIYF.

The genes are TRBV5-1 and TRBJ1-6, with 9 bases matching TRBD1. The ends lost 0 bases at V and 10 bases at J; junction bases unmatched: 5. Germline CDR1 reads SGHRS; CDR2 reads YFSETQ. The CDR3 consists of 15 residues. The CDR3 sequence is CASSLEGQGGSPLHF. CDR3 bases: TGCGCCAGCAGCTTGGAGGGACAGGGTGGCTCACCCCTCCACTTT.

The CDR3 reads CASSARQGRGQYF. The CDR3 nucleotides read TGTGCCAGCAGTGCCCGGCAGGGACGGGGGCAGTACTTC. The chain carries TRBV2 and TRBJ2-7, with D perhaps TRBD1 or TRBD2 (5 bases each). The CDR3 length is 13 residues. Germline CDR1 SNHLY, CDR2 FYNNEI. Trimming shortened V by 4 bases and J by 9 bases, and 16 bases separated the two germline ends.

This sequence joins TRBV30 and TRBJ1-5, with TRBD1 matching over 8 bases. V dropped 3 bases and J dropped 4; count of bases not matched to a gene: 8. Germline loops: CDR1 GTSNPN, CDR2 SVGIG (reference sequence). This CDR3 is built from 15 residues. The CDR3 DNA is TGTGCCTGGAGCCCACGGAACAGGGGGAATCAGCCCCAGCATTTT. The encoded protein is CAWSPRNRGNQPQHF. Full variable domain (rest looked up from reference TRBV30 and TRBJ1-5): SQTIHQWPATLVQPVGSPLSLECTVEGTSNPNLYWYRQAAGRGLQLLFYSVGIGQISSEVPQNLSASRPQDRQFILSSKKLLLSDSGFYLCAWSPRNRGNQPQHFGDGTRLSIL.

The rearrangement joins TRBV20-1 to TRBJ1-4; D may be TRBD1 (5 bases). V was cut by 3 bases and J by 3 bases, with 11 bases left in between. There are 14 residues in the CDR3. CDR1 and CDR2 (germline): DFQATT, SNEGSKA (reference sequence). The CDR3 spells CSASSTESNEKLFF. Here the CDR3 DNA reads TGCAGTGCTAGCTCGACAGAGTCTAATGAAAAACTGTTTTTT.

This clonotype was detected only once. The CDR3 loop reads CSARIQGDGGQGYTF. CDR3 DNA sequence: TGCAGTGCGCGCATTCAGGGGGACGGGGGGCAAGGCTACACCTTC. This sequence joins TRBV20-1 and TRBJ1-2; 7 bases map to TRBD1. With 6 bases clipped from V and 8 bases from J, the junction kept 18 bases outside the gene matches. Germline assignment: CDR1 DFQATT and CDR2 SNEGSKA (reference sequence). CDR3 length: 15 residues.

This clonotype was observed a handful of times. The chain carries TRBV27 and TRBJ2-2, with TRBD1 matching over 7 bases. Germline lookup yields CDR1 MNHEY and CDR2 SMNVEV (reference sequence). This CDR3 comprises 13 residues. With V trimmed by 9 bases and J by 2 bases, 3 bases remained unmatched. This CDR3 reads CASKGANTGELFF. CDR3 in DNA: TGTGCCAGTAAGGGGGCCAACACCGGGGAGCTGTTTTTT.

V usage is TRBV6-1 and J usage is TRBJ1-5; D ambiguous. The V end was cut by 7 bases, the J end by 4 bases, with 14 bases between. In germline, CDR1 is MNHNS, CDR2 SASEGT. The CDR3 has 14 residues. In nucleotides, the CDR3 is TGTGCCAGCACCTTGACCGGGCTTAATCAGCCCCAGCATTTT. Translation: CASTLTGLNQPQHF.

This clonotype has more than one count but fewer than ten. The CDR3 protein is CATSRVLGHLDMNTEAFF. The CDR3 DNA is TGTGCCACCAGCAGAGTTTTAGGACACCTGGACATGAACACTGAAGCTTTCTTT. This chain links TRBV15 with TRBJ1-1, with D possibly being TRBD1 (5 bases). Per the germline V gene, CDR1 is LNHNV and CDR2 is YYDKDF (reference sequence). The CDR3 totals 18 residues. Trimming took off 1 base at V and 0 bases at J, with 18 bases between the two ends.

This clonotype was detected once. The CDR3 DNA follows: TGTGCCAGCAGTCACCATGGGACTAGCGGGAGGAAGAACCCCTACGAGCAGTACTTC. As protein: CASSHHGTSGRKNPYEQYF. V and J are TRBV6-1 and TRBJ2-7; 15 nucleotides line up with TRBD2. CDR1 and CDR2 from the germline V gene are MNHNS and SASEGT. Unmatched junction bases numbered 13, after V lost 5 bases and J lost 2 bases. The CDR3 runs 19 residues.

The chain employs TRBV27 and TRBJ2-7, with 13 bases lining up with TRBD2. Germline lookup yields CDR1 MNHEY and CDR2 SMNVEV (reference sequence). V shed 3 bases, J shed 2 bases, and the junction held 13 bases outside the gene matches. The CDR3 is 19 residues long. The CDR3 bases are TGTGCCAGCAGTTTTCGAGGACTAGCGGGAGAAGATGGCGCCTACGAGCAGTACTTC. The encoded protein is CASSFRGLAGEDGAYEQYF.

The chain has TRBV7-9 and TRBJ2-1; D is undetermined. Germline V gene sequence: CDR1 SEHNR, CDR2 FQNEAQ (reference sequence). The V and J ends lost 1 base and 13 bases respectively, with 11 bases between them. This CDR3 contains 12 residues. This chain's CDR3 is CASSLGSKLQFF. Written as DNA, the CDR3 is TGTGCCAGCAGCTTAGGATCTAAACTTCAGTTCTTC.

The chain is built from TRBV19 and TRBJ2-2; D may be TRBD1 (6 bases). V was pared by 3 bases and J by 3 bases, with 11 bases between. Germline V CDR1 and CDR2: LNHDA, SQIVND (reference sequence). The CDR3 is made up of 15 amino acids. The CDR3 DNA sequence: TGTGCCAGTAGTATGAGGACAGTATACACCGGGGAGCTGTTTTTT. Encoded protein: CASSMRTVYTGELFF.